What follows describes a single T cell receptor (beta chain). Antigen specificity is unknown. Treatment of the sample: approximately 10-day PBMC culture with coronavirus spike peptide pools or control peptides (ViraFEST assay). This sample is part of a study of vaccination and CD4 T cells after COVID-19. Across the whole study: Sampling after COVID took place at a median of about 91 days (range 35 to 161) following diagnosis. As control conditions, cultures were given either a CEFX pool serving as positive control, an HIV-1 Nef pool, or no peptide at all.

CDR1 and CDR2 (germline): DFQATT, SNEGSKA (reference sequence). Deletions cut 3 bases from V and 8 bases from J, with 13 bases between. The CDR3 runs 12 residues. Cultured CD4+ T-cell DNA underwent Oncomine TCR Beta short-read sequencing. TCRdb passed the PCR reads through MiXCR, listing each CDR3 protein once. The sample carries about 14,000 distinct CDR3 sequences, 40% to 60% recorded once. The sequenced sample was CD4+ T cells from blood, cultured in vitro, obtained before SARS-CoV-2 vaccination. The receptor was isolated from a human donor who had recovered from COVID-19. The chain carries TRBV20-1 and TRBJ1-1; the D is unclear. CDR3: CSARGPGAEAFF. The CDR3, as DNA: TGCAGTGCTAGGGGTCCTGGTGCGGAAGCTTTCTTT.